This T cell receptor (beta chain) was identified in a study of T cell responses to AZD1222 COVID-19 vaccine. Investigators merged groups given second doses at roughly 4 or roughly 12 weeks. CDR3 length: 15 residues. The V end was cut by 0 bases, the J end by 0 bases, with 6 bases between. Germline CDR1 reads WSHSY; CDR2 reads SAAADI. With respect to this clone: Its target is not known.

Profiled with immunoSEQ multiplex PCR; TCRdb holds only in-frame clones, not every one. The sample includes around 110,000 clones, around 92% of them seen just once. Study-level results: Reportedly, close to half of spike-specific TCRs are directed against unmutated variant regions. Sampling captured repertoires only after the peak T cell response. At baseline, seropositivity was found in only 5 to 7 AZD1222 recipients.

The origin of this receptor is an adult who received the AZD1222 COVID-19 vaccine. The chain has TRBV10-2 and TRBJ2-4; the D is unclear. The sequenced sample was peripheral blood, obtained 28 days after the second AZD1222 dose. In DNA form, the CDR3 reads TGCGCCAGCAGTGAGTCGAGACTAGCCAAAAACATTCAGTACTTC. Protein sequence: CASSESRLAKNIQYF.